This T cell receptor (beta chain) was captured in a study of T cells in localized non-small cell lung cancer. Study results and caveats: Of the top 100 tumor clones, median 57 were in adjacent lung, some 30 among its top 100. Because researchers sequenced only one region of the tumor, heterogeneity is still possible. Peak T cell clonality was found in uninvolved adjacent lung, exceeding tumor. Higher blood T cell density tracked longer overall survival.

In regard to this clone: Antigen: not known.

The CDR3 totals 15 residues. In germline, CDR1 is SGHTA, CDR2 FQGTGA. The V end was cut by 3 bases, the J end by 1 base, with 12 bases between. Sequencing used immunoSEQ multiplex PCR; TCRdb keeps in-frame clones, though not all of them. The repertoire holds some 55,000 clones, with roughly four fifths as singletons. The starting material was peripheral blood, obtained before any cancer treatment. The sequence came from a female donor aged 60 or older with stage II squamous cell lung carcinoma. The rearrangement joins TRBV7-3 to TRBJ1-1; weak D call: TRBD1 (6 bases). The CDR3 sequence: CASSLTGGANTEAFF. The CDR3 DNA follows: TGTGCCAGCAGCTTGACAGGAGGTGCGAACACTGAAGCTTTCTTT.